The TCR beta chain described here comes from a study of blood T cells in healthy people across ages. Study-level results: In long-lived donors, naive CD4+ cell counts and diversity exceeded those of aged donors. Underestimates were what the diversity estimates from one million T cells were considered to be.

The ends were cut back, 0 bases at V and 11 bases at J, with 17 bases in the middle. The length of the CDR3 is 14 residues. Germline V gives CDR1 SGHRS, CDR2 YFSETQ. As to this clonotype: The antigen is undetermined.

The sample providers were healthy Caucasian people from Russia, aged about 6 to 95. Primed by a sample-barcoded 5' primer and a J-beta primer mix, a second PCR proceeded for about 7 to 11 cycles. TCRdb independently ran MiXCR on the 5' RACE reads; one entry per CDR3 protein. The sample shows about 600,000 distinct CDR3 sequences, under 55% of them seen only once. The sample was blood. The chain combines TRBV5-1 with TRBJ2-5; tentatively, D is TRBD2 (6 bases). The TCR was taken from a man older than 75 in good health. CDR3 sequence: CASSLELAGNEQYF. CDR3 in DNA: TGCGCCAGCAGCTTGGAACTAGCTGGGAATGAGCAGTACTTC.